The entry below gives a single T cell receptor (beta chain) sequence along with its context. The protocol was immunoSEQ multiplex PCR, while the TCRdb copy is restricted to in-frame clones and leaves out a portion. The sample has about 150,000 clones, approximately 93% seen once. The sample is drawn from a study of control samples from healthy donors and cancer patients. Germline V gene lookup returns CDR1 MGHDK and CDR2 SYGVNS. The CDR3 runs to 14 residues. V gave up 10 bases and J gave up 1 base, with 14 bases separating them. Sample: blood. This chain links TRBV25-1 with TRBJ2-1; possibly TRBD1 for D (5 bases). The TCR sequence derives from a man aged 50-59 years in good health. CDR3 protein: CATHQGFSYNEQFF. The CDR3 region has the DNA TGTGCCACCCATCAGGGCTTTTCCTACAATGAGCAGTTCTTC.